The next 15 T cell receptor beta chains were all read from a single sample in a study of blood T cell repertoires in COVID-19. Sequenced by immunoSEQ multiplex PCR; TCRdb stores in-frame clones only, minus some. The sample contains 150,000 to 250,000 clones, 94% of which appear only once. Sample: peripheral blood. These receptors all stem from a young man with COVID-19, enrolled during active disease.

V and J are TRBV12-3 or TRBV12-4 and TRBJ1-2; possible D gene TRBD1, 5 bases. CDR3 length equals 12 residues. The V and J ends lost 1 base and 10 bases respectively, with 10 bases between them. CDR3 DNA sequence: TGTGCCAGCAGTTTAGTACGGGGGACCTACACCTTC. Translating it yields CASSLVRGTYTF.

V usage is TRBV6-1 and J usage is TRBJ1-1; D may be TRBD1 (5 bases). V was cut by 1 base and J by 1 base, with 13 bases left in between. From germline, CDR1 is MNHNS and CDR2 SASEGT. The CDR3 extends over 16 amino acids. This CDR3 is CASSEGRGIGNTEAFF. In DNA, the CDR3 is TGTGCCAGCAGTGAAGGAAGGGGAATTGGGAACACTGAAGCTTTCTTT.

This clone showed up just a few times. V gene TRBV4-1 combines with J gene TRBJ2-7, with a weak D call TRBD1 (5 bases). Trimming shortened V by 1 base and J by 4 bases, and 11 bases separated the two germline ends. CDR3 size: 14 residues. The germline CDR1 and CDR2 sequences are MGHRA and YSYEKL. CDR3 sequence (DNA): TGCGCCAGCAGCCAAGCAACCCAGGGATACGAGCAGTACTTC. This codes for CASSQATQGYEQYF.

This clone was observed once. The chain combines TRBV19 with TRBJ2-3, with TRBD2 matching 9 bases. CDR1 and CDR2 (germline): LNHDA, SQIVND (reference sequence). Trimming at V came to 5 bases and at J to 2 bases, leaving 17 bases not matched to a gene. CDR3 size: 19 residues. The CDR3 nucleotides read TGTGCCAGTAGTGCACAATCTCCTCATCTAGCGGGGTACACAGATACGCAGTATTTT. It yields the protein CASSAQSPHLAGYTDTQYF.

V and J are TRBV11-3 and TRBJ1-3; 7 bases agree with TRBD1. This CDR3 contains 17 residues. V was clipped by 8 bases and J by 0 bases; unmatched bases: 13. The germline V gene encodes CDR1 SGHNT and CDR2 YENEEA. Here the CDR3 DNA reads TGTGCCAGCCAACCCCCGGGACAGAAGAGCTCTGGAAACACCATATATTTT. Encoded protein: CASQPPGQKSSGNTIYF.

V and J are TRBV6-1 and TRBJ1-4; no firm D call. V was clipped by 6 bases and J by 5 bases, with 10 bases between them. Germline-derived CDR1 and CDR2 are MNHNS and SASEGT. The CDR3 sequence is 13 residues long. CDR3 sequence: CASSRGENEKLFF. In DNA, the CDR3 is TGTGCCAGCAGCCGCGGGGAGAATGAAAAACTGTTTTTT.

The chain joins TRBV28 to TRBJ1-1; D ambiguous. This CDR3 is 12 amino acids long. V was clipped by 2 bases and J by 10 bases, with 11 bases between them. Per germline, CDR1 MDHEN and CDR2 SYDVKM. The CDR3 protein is CASSLREVGAFF. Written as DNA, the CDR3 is TGTGCCAGCAGTTTAAGGGAGGTGGGAGCTTTCTTT.

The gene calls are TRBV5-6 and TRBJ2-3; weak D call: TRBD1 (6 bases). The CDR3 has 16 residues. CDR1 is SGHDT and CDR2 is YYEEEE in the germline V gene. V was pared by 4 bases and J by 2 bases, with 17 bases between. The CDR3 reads CASSPVGATATDTQYF. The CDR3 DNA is TGTGCCAGCAGCCCCGTGGGGGCGACAGCCACAGATACGCAGTATTTT.

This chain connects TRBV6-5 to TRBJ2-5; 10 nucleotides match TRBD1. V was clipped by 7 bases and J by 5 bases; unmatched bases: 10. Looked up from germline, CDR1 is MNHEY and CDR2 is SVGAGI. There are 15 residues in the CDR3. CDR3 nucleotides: TGTGCCAGCATTCATACCGGGACAGGGGTTGAGACCCAGTACTTC. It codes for CASIHTGTGVETQYF.

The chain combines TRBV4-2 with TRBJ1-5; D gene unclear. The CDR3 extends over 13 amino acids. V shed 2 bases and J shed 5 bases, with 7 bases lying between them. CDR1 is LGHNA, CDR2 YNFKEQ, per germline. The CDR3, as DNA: TGTGCCAGCAGCCAACTAAGAGATCAGCCCCAGCATTTT. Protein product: CASSQLRDQPQHF.

CDR3 loop: CSVRTPGGTEAFF. CDR3 sequence (DNA): TGCAGCGTTAGGACCCCGGGAGGCACTGAAGCTTTCTTT. The chain combines TRBV29-1 with TRBJ1-1; no clear D. CDR3 size: 13 residues. Germline V CDR1 and CDR2: SQVTM, ANQGSEA. V was clipped by 5 bases and J by 4 bases, with 14 bases between them.

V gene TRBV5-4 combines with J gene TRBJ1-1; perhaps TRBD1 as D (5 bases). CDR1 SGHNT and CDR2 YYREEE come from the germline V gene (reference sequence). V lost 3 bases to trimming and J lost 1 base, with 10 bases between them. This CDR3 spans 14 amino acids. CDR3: CASSSRQPNTEAFF. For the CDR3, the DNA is TGTGCCAGCAGCTCGCGACAGCCGAACACTGAAGCTTTCTTT.

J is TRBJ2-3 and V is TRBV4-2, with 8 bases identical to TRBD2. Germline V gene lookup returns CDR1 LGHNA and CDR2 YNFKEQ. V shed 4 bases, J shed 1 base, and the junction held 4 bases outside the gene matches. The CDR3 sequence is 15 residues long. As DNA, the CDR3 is TGTGCCAGCAGCCTGGAACTAGCGGGCACAGATACGCAGTATTTT. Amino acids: CASSLELAGTDTQYF.

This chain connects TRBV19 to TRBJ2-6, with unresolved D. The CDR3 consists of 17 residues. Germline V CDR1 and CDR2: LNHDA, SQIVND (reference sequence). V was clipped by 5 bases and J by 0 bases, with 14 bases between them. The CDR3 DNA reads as TGTGCCAGTAGTCCGCGCGTATCTAGCTCTGGGGCCAACGTCCTGACTTTC. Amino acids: CASSPRVSSSGANVLTF.

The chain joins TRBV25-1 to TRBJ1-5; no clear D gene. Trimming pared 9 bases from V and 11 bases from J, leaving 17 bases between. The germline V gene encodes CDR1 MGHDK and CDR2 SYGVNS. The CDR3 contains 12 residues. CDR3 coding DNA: TGTGCCAGATCAGTACCCTTTCGGGCCCAGCATTTT. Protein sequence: CARSVPFRAQHF.